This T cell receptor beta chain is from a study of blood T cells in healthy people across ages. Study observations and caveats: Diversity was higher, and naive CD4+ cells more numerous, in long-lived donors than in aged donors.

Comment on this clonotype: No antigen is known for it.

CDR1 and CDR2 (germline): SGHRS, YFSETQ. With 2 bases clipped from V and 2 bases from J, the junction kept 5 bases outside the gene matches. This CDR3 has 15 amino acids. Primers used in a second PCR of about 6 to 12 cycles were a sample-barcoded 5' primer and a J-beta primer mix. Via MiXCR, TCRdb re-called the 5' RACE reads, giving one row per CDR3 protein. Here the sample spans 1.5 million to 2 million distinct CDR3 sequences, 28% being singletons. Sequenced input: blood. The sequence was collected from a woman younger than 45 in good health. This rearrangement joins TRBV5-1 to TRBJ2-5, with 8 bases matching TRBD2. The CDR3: CASSFTAGDQETQYF. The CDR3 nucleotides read TGCGCCAGCAGCTTCACAGCGGGAGATCAAGAGACCCAGTACTTC.